Listed below are T cell receptor beta chains from one sample, sequenced in a study of blood T cell repertoires in COVID-19. TCRdb's table, derived via immunoSEQ multiplex PCR, lists solely in-frame clones and lacks some. The sample contains 130,000 or so clones, about 84% of which appear only once. Sequencing was carried out using peripheral blood. The receptors originated from a man in his sixties with acute or convalescent COVID-19. The CDR3 runs from the conserved cysteine through the conserved F or W. D genes are given only for firm matches. Clone sizes are given selectively: once, few, many, or a class where the clone is expanded.

TRBD2	TRBV30	15	.	TRBJ2-1	CAWSTGRARSNEQFF	TGTGCCTGGAGTACCGGGAGGGCCAGAAGCAATGAGCAGTTCTTC
TRBD1	TRBV6-5	13	.	TRBJ2-5	CASSMDRLETQYF	TGTGCCAGCAGTATGGACAGGCTAGAGACCCAGTACTTC
TRBD1	TRBV5-1	13	.	TRBJ1-1	CASSLGQGAEAFF	TGCGCCAGCAGCCTCGGACAGGGGGCTGAAGCTTTCTTT
TRBD1	TRBV27	15	.	TRBJ2-7	CASSESRGQIYEQYF	TGTGCCAGCAGTGAGTCGAGGGGGCAGATCTACGAGCAGTACTTC
.	TRBV9	15	.	TRBJ1-1	CASSPHSQGNTEAFF	TGTGCCAGCAGCCCCCACTCCCAGGGGAACACTGAAGCTTTCTTT
.	TRBV5-1	13	.	TRBJ2-7	CASSPGDSYEQYF	TGCGCCAGCAGCCCGGGGGACAGCTACGAGCAGTACTTC
.	TRBV5-1	15	.	TRBJ1-4	CASSLAQGRGEKLFF	TGCGCCAGCAGCTTGGCCCAGGGTCGCGGTGAAAAACTGTTTTTT
.	TRBV19	16	.	TRBJ2-3	CASSIGSRLVADTQYF	TGTGCCAGTAGTATAGGGAGTAGACTGGTCGCCGATACGCAGTATTTT
.	TRBV7-6	15	.	TRBJ2-7	CASSETGPLSYEQYF	TGTGCCAGCAGCGAAACAGGCCCCCTCTCCTACGAGCAGTACTTC
.	TRBV29-1	11	.	TRBJ2-2	CSVGTVGELFF	TGCAGCGTTGGAACTGTCGGGGAGCTGTTTTTT
.	TRBV5-1	16	.	TRBJ2-7	CASSMFRVARSDEQYF	TGCGCCAGCAGCATGTTCCGGGTTGCCCGAAGCGACGAGCAGTACTTC
TRBD2	TRBV4-3	16	once	TRBJ2-2	CASSQTAGVATGELFF	TGCGCCAGCAGCCAAACGGCGGGGGTGGCCACCGGGGAGCTGTTTTTT
TRBD1	TRBV5-1	13	.	TRBJ1-1	CASSWDSDTEAFF	TGCGCCAGCAGCTGGGACAGTGACACTGAAGCTTTCTTT
TRBD1	TRBV6-5	13	.	TRBJ1-2	CASSRGQGSGYTF	TGTGCCAGCAGCCGGGGACAGGGAAGTGGCTACACCTTC
TRBD2	TRBV4-1	16	.	TRBJ2-2	CASSQEGGRNTGELFF	TGCGCCAGCAGTCAAGAGGGAGGGAGAAACACCGGGGAGCTGTTTTTT
TRBD2	TRBV10-3	17	.	TRBJ2-1	CAISGGYSGRAYNEQFF	TGTGCCATCAGTGGCGGGTATAGCGGGAGAGCCTACAATGAGCAGTTCTTC
TRBD1	TRBV19	14	.	TRBJ1-6	CASSSTGDGSPLHF	TGTGCCAGTAGTTCAACAGGGGATGGTTCACCCCTCCACTTT
TRBD1	TRBV5-4	15	.	TRBJ1-1	CASSTSTGVNTEAFF	TGTGCCAGCAGCACATCGACAGGGGTGAACACTGAAGCTTTCTTT
TRBD2	TRBV4-3	15	.	TRBJ2-7	CASSQEFAGAYEQYF	TGCGCCAGCAGCCAAGAATTCGCGGGAGCTTACGAGCAGTACTTC
.	TRBV6-1	13	.	TRBJ2-1	CASSEVFINEQFF	TGTGCCAGCAGTGAAGTTTTCATCAATGAGCAGTTCTTC
TRBD2	TRBV7-2	14	.	TRBJ2-2	CASSLAGVHGELFF	TGTGCCAGCAGCCTAGCGGGAGTCCACGGGGAGCTGTTTTTT
.	TRBV5-6	14	once	TRBJ2-7	CASSLAQAQNEQYF	TGTGCCAGCAGCTTGGCACAGGCTCAAAACGAGCAGTACTTC
TRBD1	TRBV6-6	14	.	TRBJ2-7	CASRPPGQSYEQYF	TGTGCCAGCAGGCCTCCGGGACAGTCCTACGAGCAGTACTTC
TRBD1	TRBV28	15	.	TRBJ1-6	CASSKPGQDNSPLHF	TGTGCCAGCAGCAAACCGGGACAGGATAATTCACCCCTCCACTTT
.	TRBV18	14	.	TRBJ1-2	CASSPPAGPYGYTF	TGTGCCAGCTCACCACCCGCAGGGCCGTATGGCTACACCTTC
.	TRBV4-2	16	.	TRBJ2-1	CASSMEGQGSRNEQFF	TGTGCCAGCAGCATGGAGGGCCAGGGTAGTAGGAATGAGCAGTTCTTC
TRBD1	TRBV10-2	14	.	TRBJ2-5	CASRGTGGSETQYF	TGCGCCAGCAGAGGAACAGGGGGCAGTGAGACCCAGTACTTC
.	TRBV7-9	14	few	TRBJ2-3	CASRQGGGTDTQYF	TGTGCCAGCAGGCAGGGTGGGGGCACAGATACGCAGTATTTT
.	TRBV4-2	13	once	TRBJ1-2	CASSLRTADGYTF	TGTGCCAGCAGCCTCCGGACAGCTGATGGCTACACCTTC
.	TRBV19	14	.	TRBJ1-2	CASSRTPISYGYTF	TGTGCCAGTAGTAGGACACCTATCAGCTATGGCTACACCTTC
TRBD2	TRBV28	15	.	TRBJ2-7	CASSSGGTSGYEQYF	TGTGCCAGCAGTTCCGGGGGGACTAGCGGCTACGAGCAGTACTTC
.	TRBV6-5	12	.	TRBJ1-6	CASSYLGGTLHF	TGTGCCAGCAGTTACTTAGGGGGAACCCTCCACTTT
TRBD1	TRBV28	17	few	TRBJ1-6	CASRTGQGGSYNSPLHF	TGTGCCAGCAGGACCGGACAGGGTGGCTCCTATAATTCACCCCTCCACTTT
TRBD2	TRBV28	15	.	TRBJ2-3	CASSSPAGELDTQYF	TGTGCCAGCAGTTCTCCAGCGGGAGAATTAGATACGCAGTATTTT
.	TRBV18	16	.	TRBJ2-5	CASSPGASTGIETQYF	TGTGCCAGCTCCCCTGGGGCCTCTACAGGGATCGAGACCCAGTACTTC
.	TRBV4-2	15	.	TRBJ2-2	CASSQVTSVTGELFF	TGTGCCAGCAGCCAAGTAACTTCCGTCACCGGGGAGCTGTTTTTT
.	TRBV10-2	13	.	TRBJ2-1	CASLAPTDNEQFF	TGCGCCAGTCTCGCGCCAACGGACAATGAGCAGTTCTTC
TRBD1	TRBV15	17	.	TRBJ2-3	CATSVRTGASSTDTQYF	TGTGCCACCAGCGTAAGGACAGGGGCTTCTAGCACAGATACGCAGTATTTT
TRBD1	TRBV4-1	15	.	TRBJ1-1	CASSQGQGLRTEAFF	TGCGCCAGCAGCCAGGGACAGGGATTAAGGACTGAAGCTTTCTTT
TRBD2	TRBV5-1	19	.	TRBJ2-1	CASTNTGTSGRSSYNEQFF	TGCGCCAGCACCAATACCGGGACTAGCGGGAGGAGCTCCTACAATGAGCAGTTCTTC
.	TRBV20-1	11	.	TRBJ2-3	CSAETEEAQYF	TGCAGTGCCGAGACAGAAGAGGCGCAGTATTTT
.	TRBV7-2	13	.	TRBJ2-1	CASSLPVMSEQFF	TGTGCCAGCAGTTTGCCCGTTATGAGTGAGCAGTTCTTC
TRBD1	TRBV3-1/TRBV3-2	16	.	TRBJ2-1	CASSQLGGQGFNEQFF	TGTGCCAGCAGCCAACTGGGGGGACAGGGATTCAATGAGCAGTTCTTC
.	TRBV2	12	.	TRBJ1-4	CASSEAGASSWF	TGTGCCAGCAGTGAAGCCGGAGCCTCAAGTTGGTTT
TRBD1	TRBV4-1	18	.	TRBJ1-5	CASSQDGTGTGSNQPQHF	TGCGCCAGCAGCCAAGATGGGACAGGGACGGGGAGCAATCAGCCCCAGCATTTT
.	TRBV20-1	13	.	TRBJ1-5	CSASTASNQPQHF	TGCAGTGCTAGTACAGCTAGCAATCAGCCCCAGCATTTT
.	TRBV7-9	13	.	TRBJ1-6	CASIRGDNSPLHF	TGTGCCAGCATACGGGGGGATAATTCACCCCTCCACTTT
.	TRBV19	12	.	TRBJ2-7	CASSSRAYEQYF	TGTGCCAGTAGTTCGAGAGCCTACGAGCAGTACTTC
.	TRBV29-1	13	once	TRBJ1-1	CSVVWQMNTEAFF	TGCAGCGTTGTTTGGCAGATGAACACTGAAGCTTTCTTT
.	TRBV4-1	22	.	TRBJ2-3	CASSPPRGLMSSGRGGTDTQYF	TGCGCCAGCAGCCCCCCCAGGGGGCTAATGAGTAGCGGGAGAGGAGGCACAGATACGCAGTATTTT
TRBD2	TRBV3-1/TRBV3-2	14	.	TRBJ2-3	CASSLTSGTDTQYF	TGTGCCAGCAGCCTTACTAGCGGGACAGATACGCAGTATTTT